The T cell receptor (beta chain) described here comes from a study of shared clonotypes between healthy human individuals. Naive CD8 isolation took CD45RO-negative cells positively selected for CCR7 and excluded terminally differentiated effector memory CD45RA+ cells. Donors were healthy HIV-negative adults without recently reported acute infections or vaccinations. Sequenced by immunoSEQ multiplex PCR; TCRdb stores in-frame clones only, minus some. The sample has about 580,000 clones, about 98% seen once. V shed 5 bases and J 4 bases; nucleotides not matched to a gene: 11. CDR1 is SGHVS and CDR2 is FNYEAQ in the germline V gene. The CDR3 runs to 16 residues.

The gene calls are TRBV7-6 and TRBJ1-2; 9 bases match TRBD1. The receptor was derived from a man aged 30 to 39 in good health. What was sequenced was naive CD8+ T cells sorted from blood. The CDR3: CASSAYGQGLGYGYTF. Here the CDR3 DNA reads TGTGCCAGCAGCGCGTACGGACAGGGGCTCGGCTATGGCTACACCTTC.